This T cell receptor (beta chain) came from a study of blood T cell repertoires in COVID-19. J lost 2 bases, V lost 5 bases, and 10 bases had no gene match. Germline lookup yields CDR1 SGHVS and CDR2 FNYEAQ. The CDR3 runs to 17 residues. Clones were read by immunoSEQ multiplex PCR, and TCRdb kept only the in-frame ones, dropping some. The sample carries 140,000 to 150,000 clones, around nine tenths recorded once. The receptor was derived from a man aged 55 to 70 with active or convalescent COVID-19. V usage is TRBV7-6 and J usage is TRBJ1-4, with 8 bases identical to TRBD1. The sample comprised peripheral blood. The CDR3 DNA is TGTGCCAGCAGCCCCCGACAGGGGATTAGCACTAATGAAAAACTGTTTTTT. Its translation: CASSPRQGISTNEKLFF.